A selection of T cell receptor beta chains follows, all from one sample in a study of identical twins' blood T cells. Each CDR3 protein gets one entry after TCRdb re-called the 5' RACE reads with MiXCR. The table has hundreds of thousands of distinct CDR3 sequences, 28% seen once; the top ten hold about 6%. The sequencing sample was made of PBMCs. The receptors originated from a woman aged 18 to 49 in good health. Each CDR3 is given with its conserved first and last residue. The D gene is left open where the match is weak. Clone size is given for some rows only: seen once, a few or many times, or a class if the clone is expanded.

abundance | d_gene | j_gene | v_gene | CDR3aa | CDR3nt
NA | NA | TRBJ1-1 | TRBV5-1 | CASSLEAGNTESFF | TGCGCCAGCAGCTTGGAGGCAGGGAACACTGAATCTTTCTTT
NA | NA | TRBJ1-3 | TRBV5-1 | CASSLEGDPLGNTIYF | TGCGCCAGCAGCTTGGAAGGGGACCCCCTTGGAAACACCATATATTTT
NA | TRBD1 | TRBJ1-1 | TRBV18 | CAGSPRGQGHMNTEAFF | TGTGCCGGCTCACCAAGGGGACAGGGCCACATGAACACTGAAGCTTTCTTT
NA | NA | TRBJ2-2 | TRBV14 | CASSQDVRGELFF | TGTGCCAGCAGCCAAGATGTGAGGGGTGAGCTGTTTTTT
few | NA | TRBJ1-2 | TRBV29-1 | CSVEGFNYGYTF | TGCAGCGTTGAGGGATTTAACTATGGCTACACCTTC
NA | NA | TRBJ1-2 | TRBV5-6 | CASNPTGKNYGYTF | TGCGCCAGCAACCCTACAGGGAAGAACTATGGCTACACTTTC
NA | NA | TRBJ2-1 | TRBV4-3 | CASSQSRLASQFF | TGCGCCAGCAGCCAATCTAGGCTAGCATCGCAGTTCTTC
few | TRBD1 | TRBJ1-2 | TRBV6-6 | CASSWTGGGNYGYTF | TGTGCCAGCAGTTGGACAGGGGGCGGTAACTATGGCTACACCTTC
few | NA | TRBJ1-4 | TRBV12-3/TRBV12-4 | CASSRLQGAVEKLFF | TGTGCCAGCAGCCGACTACAGGGAGCTGTTGAAAAACTGTTTTTT
NA | TRBD1 | TRBJ1-1 | TRBV20-1 | CSAEGARGNTEAFF | TGCAGTGCTGAGGGGGCCCGCGGGAACACTGAAGCTTTCTTT
many | NA | TRBJ2-3 | TRBV25-1 | CASSEFLHKGTDTQYF | TGTGCCAGCAGTGAATTCTTGCACAAAGGGACAGATACGCAGTATTTT
NA | NA | TRBJ2-3 | TRBV12-5 | CASGLGQRGPSTDTQYF | TGTGCTAGTGGTTTGGGACAGAGGGGTCCTAGCACAGATACGCAGTATTTT
NA | NA | TRBJ1-5 | TRBV29-1 | CSVALYRGSNQPQHF | TGCAGCGTTGCCCTATACCGAGGGAGCAATCAGCCCCAGCATTTT
NA | TRBD1 | TRBJ1-1 | TRBV6-5 | CASSRDRRASTEAFF | TGTGCCAGCAGTCGGGACAGGAGGGCGAGCACTGAAGCTTTCTTT
few | NA | TRBJ2-7 | TRBV20-1 | CSARDQARLGEQYF | TGCAGTGCTAGAGATCAGGCAAGATTGGGCGAGCAGTACTTC
NA | NA | TRBJ1-1 | TRBV29-1 | CSGLDSQNTEAFF | TGCAGCGGCCTGGACAGCCAGAACACTGAAGCTTTCTTT
NA | TRBD1 | TRBJ1-2 | TRBV6-1 | CASSEGQNYGYTF | TGTGCCAGCAGTGAGGGACAGAACTATGGCTACACCTTC
NA | NA | TRBJ1-5 | TRBV21-1 | CASSKRSAFTRGNQPQHF | TGTGCCAGCAGCAAAAGGTCGGCCTTCACACGTGGCAATCAGCCCCAGCATTTT
few | TRBD2 | TRBJ2-7 | TRBV3-1 | CASGSGGSEQYF | TGTGCCAGCGGGAGCGGGGGCTCCGAGCAGTACTTC
few | NA | TRBJ1-3 | TRBV20-1 | CSASGYFLSGNTIYF | TGCAGTGCTAGTGGCTACTTCCTCTCTGGAAACACCATATATTTT
few | NA | TRBJ2-7 | TRBV11-2 | CASSFRRESREQYF | TGTGCCAGCAGCTTCCGTCGGGAGTCGCGCGAGCAGTACTTC
few | TRBD1 | TRBJ1-4 | TRBV2 | CASSPWTGNVVDEKLFF | TGTGCCAGCAGTCCTTGGACAGGGAACGTGGTCGATGAAAAACTGTTTTTT
NA | NA | TRBJ2-5 | TRBV20-1 | CSAPDWIQETQYF | TGCAGTGCCCCGGACTGGATCCAAGAGACCCAGTACTTC
NA | TRBD2 | TRBJ2-2 | TRBV10-3 | CAISGTSGVTGELFF | TGTGCCATCAGCGGGACTAGCGGGGTCACCGGGGAGCTGTTTTTT
NA | TRBD2 | TRBJ2-7 | TRBV9 | CASSVSRTSRQYEQYF | TGTGCCAGCAGCGTATCCAGGACTAGCAGACAATACGAGCAGTACTTC
many | NA | TRBJ2-3 | TRBV7-2 | CASGRDVSTDTQYF | TGTGCCAGCGGTCGGGACGTGAGCACAGATACGCAGTATTTT
few | NA | TRBJ1-2 | TRBV25-1 | CASSYSTGVLGYTF | TGTGCCAGCAGCTACTCGACGGGTGTTCTTGGCTACACCTTC
NA | NA | TRBJ2-7 | TRBV9 | CASSVGGTLYEQYF | TGTGCCAGCAGCGTAGGGGGTACCCTCTACGAGCAGTACTTC
NA | NA | TRBJ1-2 | TRBV14 | CASSQATGFNYGYTF | TGTGCCAGCAGCCAGGCCACAGGGTTTAACTATGGCTACACCTTC
NA | TRBD1 | TRBJ1-2 | TRBV7-9 | CASSPTGENSYGYTF | TGTGCCAGCAGCCCGACAGGGGAAAATAGCTATGGCTACACCTTC
few | NA | TRBJ2-4 | TRBV28 | CASSPNKNIQYF | TGTGCCAGCAGCCCGAATAAAAACATTCAGTACTTC
many | NA | TRBJ1-5 | TRBV28 | CASSLPGGNQPQHF | TGTGCCAGCAGTTTGCCGGGGGGCAATCAGCCCCAGCATTTT
NA | NA | TRBJ2-1 | TRBV12-3/TRBV12-4 | CASSLLGRVLYNEQFF | TGTGCCAGCAGTTTATTAGGCAGGGTCCTCTACAATGAGCAGTTCTTC
NA | NA | TRBJ1-1 | TRBV3-1 | CASWNEGRTEAFF | TGTGCCAGCTGGAACGAGGGACGCACTGAAGCTTTCTTT
few | NA | TRBJ2-3 | TRBV20-1 | CSAGFTDTQYF | TGCAGTGCTGGTTTCACAGATACGCAGTATTTT
NA | TRBD2 | TRBJ2-7 | TRBV6-1 | CASSERSGRSHEQYF | TGTGCCAGCAGTGAAAGAAGCGGGAGGAGTCACGAGCAGTACTTC
NA | TRBD1 | TRBJ1-4 | TRBV30 | CACMTGFGEKLFF | TGTGCCTGCATGACAGGGTTCGGCGAAAAACTGTTTTTT
few | TRBD2 | TRBJ2-1 | TRBV19 | CVSRSGLAGNNEQFF | TGTGTTTCGAGATCGGGACTAGCGGGAAACAATGAGCAGTTCTTC
many | NA | TRBJ1-5 | TRBV2 | CASSVSNQPQHF | TGTGCCAGCAGTGTTAGCAATCAGCCCCAGCATTTT
NA | NA | TRBJ1-3 | TRBV25-1 | CASSDHPGRISGNTIYF | TGTGCCAGCAGTGACCATCCGGGACGGATCTCTGGAAACACCATATATTTT
few | NA | TRBJ2-1 | TRBV6-5 | CASARGRTYNEQFF | TGTGCCAGCGCCAGGGGACGGACTTACAATGAGCAGTTCTTC
NA | NA | TRBJ2-1 | TRBV9 | CASSRHPDRRSYNEQFF | TGTGCCAGCAGCCGACACCCAGACCGGAGGTCCTACAATGAGCAGTTCTTC
NA | NA | TRBJ1-1 | TRBV6-2/TRBV6-3 | CASRGPQEMNTEAFF | TGTGCCAGCAGAGGGCCTCAGGAAATGAACACTGAAGCTTTCTTT
once | NA | TRBJ1-5 | TRBV7-6 | CASSQDNNQPQHF | TGTGCCAGCAGCCAGGACAACAATCAGCCCCAGCATTTT
NA | NA | TRBJ2-1 | TRBV20-1 | CTLPASVYNEQFF | TGCACCCTACCGGCTAGCGTATACAATGAGCAGTTCTTC
NA | TRBD2 | TRBJ2-2 | TRBV12-3/TRBV12-4 | CASSLNGRSGELFF | TGTGCCAGCAGTTTAAACGGGAGGTCCGGGGAGCTGTTTTTT
few | NA | TRBJ2-1 | TRBV11-2 | CASSPPGLTSYNEQFF | TGTGCCAGCAGCCCCCCTGGGCTGACTAGCTACAATGAGCAGTTCTTC
NA | NA | TRBJ2-7 | TRBV7-9 | CASSLVPPYEQYF | TGTGCCAGCAGCTTAGTTCCACCCTACGAGCAGTACTTC
many | NA | TRBJ1-1 | TRBV29-1 | CSVAVDRRTEAFF | TGCAGCGTTGCAGTTGACCGTCGCACTGAAGCTTTCTTT
NA | TRBD1 | TRBJ1-2 | TRBV9 | CASSDRLGQGDGYTF | TGTGCCAGCAGCGACCGCCTGGGACAGGGGGATGGCTACACCTTC
NA | NA | TRBJ1-1 | TRBV7-8 | CASSRGGPGEAAFF | TGTGCCAGCAGCCGGGGGGGGCCCGGCGAAGCAGCTTTCTTT
many | NA | TRBJ1-2 | TRBV27 | CASSSNPGTPNYGYTF | TGTGCCAGCAGTTCCAACCCCGGGACGCCTAACTATGGCTACACCTTC